This T cell receptor beta chain appears in the sequencing data of a study of cytomegalovirus exposure and HLA in healthy donors. Study-wide results and caveats: An analysis was carried out at a later point. It showed that HLA-associated TCR beta chains were more clonally expanded than equally common non-associated chains.

As regards this clone: What it binds is not known.

The PCR ran on 60 Vbeta and 13 Jbeta primers. The method was immunoSEQ multiplex PCR; TCRdb's version includes in-frame clones alone and lacks a portion of them. This table has 110,000 to 150,000 clones, approximately 81% appearing once. This CDR3 is 17 amino acids long. Germline lookup yields CDR1 MGHDK and CDR2 SYGVNS. The junction had 9 bases not matched to a gene; V was cut back by 7 bases and J by 0 bases. This TCR was recovered from a boy aged 2 to 10 in good health and CMV-seronegative. The V gene is TRBV25-1, the J gene TRBJ1-4, with 9 positions matching TRBD1. The sequenced material came from PBMCs. The CDR3 DNA reads TGTGCCAGCACACCGGGACAGGGAAGAGCAACTAATGAAAAACTGTTTTTT. It encodes CASTPGQGRATNEKLFF.